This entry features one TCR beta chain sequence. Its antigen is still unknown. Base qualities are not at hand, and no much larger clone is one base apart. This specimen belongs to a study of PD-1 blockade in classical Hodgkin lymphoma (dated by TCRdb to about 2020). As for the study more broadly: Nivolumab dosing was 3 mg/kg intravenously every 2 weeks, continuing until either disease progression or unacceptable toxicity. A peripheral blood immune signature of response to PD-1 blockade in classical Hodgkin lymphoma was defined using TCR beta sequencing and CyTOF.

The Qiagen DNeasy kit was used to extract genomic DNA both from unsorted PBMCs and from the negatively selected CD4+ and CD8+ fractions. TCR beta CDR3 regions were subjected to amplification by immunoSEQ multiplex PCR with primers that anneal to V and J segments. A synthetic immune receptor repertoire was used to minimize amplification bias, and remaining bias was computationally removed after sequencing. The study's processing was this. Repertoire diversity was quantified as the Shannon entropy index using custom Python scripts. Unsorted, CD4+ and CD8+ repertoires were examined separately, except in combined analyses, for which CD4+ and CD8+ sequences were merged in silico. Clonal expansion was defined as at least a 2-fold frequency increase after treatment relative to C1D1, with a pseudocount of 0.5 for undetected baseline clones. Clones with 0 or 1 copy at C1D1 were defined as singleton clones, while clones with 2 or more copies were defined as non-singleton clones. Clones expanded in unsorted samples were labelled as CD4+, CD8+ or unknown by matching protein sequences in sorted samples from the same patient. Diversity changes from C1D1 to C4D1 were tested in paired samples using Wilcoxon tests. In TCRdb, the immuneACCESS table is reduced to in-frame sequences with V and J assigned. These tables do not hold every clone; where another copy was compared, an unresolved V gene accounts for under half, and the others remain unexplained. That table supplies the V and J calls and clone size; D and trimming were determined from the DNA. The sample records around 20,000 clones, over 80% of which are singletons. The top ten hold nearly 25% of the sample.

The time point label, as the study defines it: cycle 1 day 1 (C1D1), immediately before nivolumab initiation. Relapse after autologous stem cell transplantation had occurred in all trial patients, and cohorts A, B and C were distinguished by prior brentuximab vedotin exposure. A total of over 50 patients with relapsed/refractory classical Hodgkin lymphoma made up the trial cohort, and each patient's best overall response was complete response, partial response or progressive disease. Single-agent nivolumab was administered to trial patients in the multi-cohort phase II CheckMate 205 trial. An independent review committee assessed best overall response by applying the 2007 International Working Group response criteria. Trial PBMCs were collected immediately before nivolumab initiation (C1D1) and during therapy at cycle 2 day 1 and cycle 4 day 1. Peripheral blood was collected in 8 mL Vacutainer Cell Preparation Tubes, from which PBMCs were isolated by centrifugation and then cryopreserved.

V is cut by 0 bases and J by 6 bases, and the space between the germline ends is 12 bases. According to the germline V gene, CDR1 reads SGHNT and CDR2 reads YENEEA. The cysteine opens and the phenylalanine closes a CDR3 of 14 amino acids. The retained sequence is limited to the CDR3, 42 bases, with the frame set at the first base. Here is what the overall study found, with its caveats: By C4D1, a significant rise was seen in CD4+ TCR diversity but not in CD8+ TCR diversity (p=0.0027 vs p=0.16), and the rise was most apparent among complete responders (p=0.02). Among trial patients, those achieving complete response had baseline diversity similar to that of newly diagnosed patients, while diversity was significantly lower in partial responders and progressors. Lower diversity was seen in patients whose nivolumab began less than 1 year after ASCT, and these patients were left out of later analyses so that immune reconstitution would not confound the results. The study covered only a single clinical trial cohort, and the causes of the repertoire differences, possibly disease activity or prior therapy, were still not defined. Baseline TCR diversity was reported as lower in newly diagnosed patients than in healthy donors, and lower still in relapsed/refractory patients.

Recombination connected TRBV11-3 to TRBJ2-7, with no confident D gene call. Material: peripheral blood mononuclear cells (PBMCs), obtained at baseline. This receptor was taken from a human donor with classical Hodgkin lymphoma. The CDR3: CASSLEEFRTEQYF. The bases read TGTGCCAGCAGCTTAGAGGAGTTCCGGACCGAGCAGTACTTC.